One sample yielded the 16 T cell receptor beta chains listed below, sequenced in a study of blood T cell repertoires in COVID-19 (dated by TCRdb to 2019 to 2021). Receptor libraries were prepared by the immunoSEQ multiplex PCR assay. In its TCRdb copy, this immuneACCESS table keeps in-frame sequences only and misses some clones. Where compared with another copy, unresolved V genes explain less than half of these, and the others have no known cause. This sample comprises tens of thousands of clones, about 85% of them detected only once. The ten largest clones represent 5% of the sample. Sequencing input: peripheral blood. Source of these receptors: a man aged 40-49 years with active COVID-19.

This chain connects TRBV27 to TRBJ1-2; maybe TRBD1 (6 bases). The germline CDR1 and CDR2 sequences are MNHEY and SMNVEV (reference sequence). The CDR3 spans 16 residues. V lost 5 bases and J lost 2, with 18 bases in between. The CDR3 loop reads CASSPRQDPINYGYTF. The CDR3 DNA follows: TGTGCCAGCAGTCCTCGACAGGACCCGATAAACTATGGCTACACCTTC.

V gene TRBV24-1 combines with J gene TRBJ2-5; 7 nucleotides match TRBD1. Germline-derived CDR1 and CDR2 are KGHDR and SFDVKD. V lost 5 bases to trimming and J lost 3 bases; unmatched junction nucleotides: 14. The CDR3 extends over 17 amino acids. CDR3: CATSGNPTGQTKETQYF. The CDR3 coding sequence is TGTGCCACCAGTGGTAATCCTACGGGACAGACGAAAGAGACCCAGTACTTC.

This clone occurred once. This rearrangement joins TRBV18 to TRBJ2-1; D is unclear. CDR3 length: 16 amino acids. Germline CDR1 KGHSH, CDR2 LQKENI. V was trimmed by 0 bases and J by 4 bases, leaving 13 bases between them. CDR3 loop: CASSPPQVLGYNEQFF. CDR3 nucleotide sequence: TGTGCCAGCTCACCACCGCAGGTCCTTGGGTACAATGAGCAGTTCTTC.

This clone showed up just a few times. The CDR3 region is CASSPDREDGGYTF. The CDR3 DNA reads TGTGCCAGTAGTCCGGACAGGGAAGATGGTGGCTACACCTTC. This chain uses TRBV19 with TRBJ1-2; 8 bases match TRBD1. The length of the CDR3 is 14 residues. Per germline, CDR1 LNHDA and CDR2 SQIVND (reference sequence). The V segment lost 5 bases and the J segment 7 bases; nucleotides outside the gene matches: 9.

The chain couples TRBV3-1 (or the pseudogene TRBV3-2) to TRBJ1-2, with 10 bases identical to TRBD1. After removal of 4 bases from V and 5 bases from J, the junction contained 7 bases not matched to a gene. The CDR3 consists of 15 residues. Germline CDR1 and CDR2: LGHDT and YNNKEL (reference sequence). CDR3 sequence: CASSPDRGRPYGYTF. CDR3 in DNA: TGTGCCAGCAGCCCCGACAGGGGGCGGCCATATGGCTACACCTTC.

V usage is TRBV30 and J usage is TRBJ1-6, with D perhaps matching TRBD1 (5 bases). V gave up 2 bases and J gave up 6 bases, with 14 bases separating them. The CDR3 totals 15 residues. Germline CDR1 GTSNPN, CDR2 SVGIG (reference sequence). The CDR3 protein is CAWSYGHGSNSPLHF. Written as DNA, the CDR3 is TGTGCCTGGAGTTACGGACACGGGAGTAATTCACCCCTCCACTTT.

The chain joins TRBV24-1 to TRBJ2-3; D remains ambiguous. The CDR3 has 12 residues. Trimming left V 9 bases short and J 0 bases short, with 6 bases between. The germline V gene has CDR1 KGHDR and CDR2 SFDVKD. CDR3 sequence (DNA): TGTGCCACCGGAGCTAGCACAGATACGCAGTATTTT. It translates to CATGASTDTQYF.

J is TRBJ1-4 and V is TRBV27; D uncertain. The length of the CDR3 is 15 residues. Trimming removed 2 bases from V and 5 bases from J, with 12 bases in between. CDR1 MNHEY and CDR2 SMNVEV come from the germline V gene (reference sequence). CDR3 sequence: CASSLGLRENEKLFF. CDR3 nucleotide sequence: TGTGCCAGCAGTTTAGGTTTGCGGGAGAATGAAAAACTGTTTTTT.

The rearrangement uses TRBV5-5 and TRBJ2-7; D perhaps matches TRBD2 (5 bases). This CDR3 is built from 14 residues. Germline CDR1 SGHKS, CDR2 YYEKEE (reference sequence). V was cut by 2 bases and J by 4 bases, with 13 bases left in between. The CDR3 region is CASSLIGVAYEQYF. For the CDR3, the DNA is TGTGCCAGCAGCTTAATCGGGGTAGCGTACGAGCAGTACTTC.

The CDR3 reads CALSLLATFYNEQFF. CDR3 DNA: TGTGCCTTGTCCCTGCTAGCGACATTCTACAATGAGCAGTTCTTC. V is TRBV30 and J is TRBJ2-1, with TRBD2 as a possible D gene (6 bases). V dropped 7 bases and J dropped 3 bases, with 19 bases sitting between them. CDR1 and CDR2 from the germline V gene are GTSNPN and SVGIG (reference sequence). CDR3 size: 15 residues.

This clone was seen a handful of times. This chain's CDR3 is CASSDGGMRTQYF. DNA for the CDR3: TGTGCCAGCAGCGATGGCGGGATGCGGACCCAGTACTTC. The chain recombines TRBV9 with TRBJ2-5; D may be TRBD2 (6 bases). Germline V CDR1 and CDR2: SGDLS, YYNGEE. The CDR3 runs 13 residues. The V end lost 3 bases, the J end lost 7 bases, and 13 bases lay between the germline ends.

The chain recombines TRBV28 with TRBJ1-3; D gene uncertain. The CDR3 has 13 amino acids. Germline CDR1 reads MDHEN; CDR2 reads SYDVKM. V dropped 3 bases and J dropped 8 bases, with 11 bases sitting between them. The CDR3 bases are TGTGCCAGCAGTTTGAACCGCCCAGACACCATATATTTT. Encoded protein: CASSLNRPDTIYF.

V and J are TRBV7-9 and TRBJ2-5, with 13 bases matching TRBD2. J was trimmed by 5 bases and V by 1 base; bases with no gene match: 7. Looked up from germline, CDR1 is SEHNR and CDR2 is FQNEAQ (reference sequence). The CDR3 extends over 17 amino acids. For the CDR3, the DNA is TGTGCCAGCAGCTTAGTCGGACTAGCGGGAGCCGCGGAGACCCAGTACTTC. This gives the protein CASSLVGLAGAAETQYF.

The chain recombines TRBV3-1 (or the pseudogene TRBV3-2) with TRBJ2-5; 7 bases are a match to TRBD2. There are 18 residues in the CDR3. Trimming removed 2 bases from V and 1 base from J; junction bases left unmatched: 13. From germline, CDR1 is LGHDT and CDR2 YNNKEL (reference sequence). The CDR3 nucleotides read TGTGCCAGCAGCCAACAGAGGTTAGGGGCTAGCGGCCAAGAGACCCAGTACTTC. This gives the protein CASSQQRLGASGQETQYF.

The chain links TRBV4-1 to TRBJ2-5, with TRBD2 matching 10 bases. V shed 4 bases and J 7 bases; nucleotides not matched to a gene: 12. The CDR3 sequence is 16 residues long. CDR1 and CDR2 (germline): MGHRA, YSYEKL. CDR3 loop: CASSPSTSGMFGTQYF. For the CDR3, the DNA is TGCGCCAGCAGCCCCAGCACTAGCGGGATGTTTGGGACCCAGTACTTC.

This sequence joins TRBV7-2 and TRBJ2-3; 8 bases match TRBD2. V was pared by 5 bases and J by 6 bases, with 10 bases of the junction left unmatched. CDR1 is SGHTA, CDR2 FQGNSA, per germline. The CDR3 contains 15 residues. Written as DNA, the CDR3 is TGTGCCAGCAGCCTCAGCGGGAGCAGGGTCGATACGCAGTATTTT. Its translation: CASSLSGSRVDTQYF.